Listed here are 32 T cell receptor beta chains from one sample, sequenced in a study of blood T cells in healthy people across ages. The use of a sample-barcoded 5' primer and a J-beta primer mix characterized a second PCR of roughly 7 to 11 cycles. In TCRdb, the 5' RACE reads were re-called with MiXCR into one record per CDR3 protein. The sample consists of some 1.4 million distinct CDR3 sequences, approximately 40% of them appearing once. The sample was blood. Every receptor here comes from a woman under 30 in good health.

The rearrangement uses TRBV6-5 and TRBJ2-7, with D tentatively TRBD1 (5 bases). CDR3 length: 18 residues. V lost 0 bases and J 1 base, leaving 19 bases between the germline ends. Germline lookup yields CDR1 MNHEY and CDR2 SVGAGI. CDR3 in amino acids: CASSYSPRVGSGSYEQYF. The CDR3 region has the DNA TGTGCCAGCAGTTACTCGCCCAGGGTCGGAAGTGGGTCCTACGAGCAGTACTTC.

This chain links TRBV7-2 with TRBJ1-1; D perhaps matches TRBD1 (6 bases). V lost 7 bases and J 6 bases, leaving 12 bases between the germline ends. Germline assignment: CDR1 SGHTA and CDR2 FQGNSA. The CDR3 is made up of 12 amino acids. CDR3 amino acids: CASTDPGAEAFF. As DNA, the CDR3 is TGTGCCAGCACGGATCCAGGGGCTGAAGCTTTCTTT.

In its sample, this clonotype was seen many times. The chain carries TRBV29-1 and TRBJ2-7, with 12 nucleotides matching TRBD2. Looked up from germline, CDR1 is SQVTM and CDR2 is ANQGSEA. V dropped 5 bases and J dropped 0; count of bases not matched to a gene: 8. The CDR3 contains 16 residues. CDR3 sequence (DNA): TGCAGCGTTTGTCTTACTAGCGGGAGGAGCTCCTACGAGCAGTACTTC. As protein: CSVCLTSGRSSYEQYF.

This sequence joins TRBV28 and TRBJ2-1, with a possible D match to TRBD2 (5 bases). The germline V and J ends were trimmed by 3 bases and 9 bases, with 12 bases remaining between them. Germline values: CDR1 MDHEN, CDR2 SYDVKM. The CDR3 is 13 residues long. CDR3 sequence: CASSFPGIPEQFF. Written as DNA, the CDR3 is TGTGCCAGCAGTTTTCCGGGGATTCCTGAGCAGTTCTTC. The variable domain in full, completed from reference TRBV28 and TRBJ2-1, reads DVKVTQSSRYLVKRTGEKVFLECVQDMDHENMFWYRQDPGLGLRLIYFSYDVKMKEKGDIPEGYSVSREKKERFSLILESASTNQTSMYLCASSFPGIPEQFFGPGTRLTVL.

The genes are TRBV6-1 and TRBJ2-5, with D perhaps matching TRBD1 (6 bases). CDR3 length equals 15 residues. Germline CDR1 reads MNHNS; CDR2 reads SASEGT. Trimming pared 3 bases from V and 1 base from J, leaving 12 bases between. CDR3 region: CASSDSTGTQETQYF. CDR3 nucleotides: TGTGCCAGCAGTGACTCTACAGGGACCCAAGAGACCCAGTACTTC.

This clonotype showed up just a few times. The V gene is TRBV7-9, the J gene TRBJ1-4; possible D gene TRBD1, 5 bases. V lost 0 bases, J lost 7 bases, and 9 bases lay in between. CDR1 and CDR2 (germline): SEHNR, FQNEAQ (reference sequence). The CDR3 has 14 residues. This CDR3 is CASSLAGVAEKLFF. The DNA of the CDR3 is TGTGCCAGCAGCTTAGCAGGGGTCGCTGAAAAACTGTTTTTT.

The rearrangement links TRBV6-5 to TRBJ2-5, with TRBD2 matching 15 bases. V lost 3 bases to trimming and J lost 0 bases; unmatched junction nucleotides: 2. Germline values: CDR1 MNHEY, CDR2 SVGAGI. CDR3 size: 17 residues. CDR3 residues: CASSYGLAGGNQETQYF. The CDR3 nucleotides are TGTGCCAGCAGTTATGGACTAGCGGGAGGGAACCAAGAGACCCAGTACTTC.

This sequence joins TRBV7-8 and TRBJ2-7; TRBD1 aligns across 10 bases. The germline gives CDR1 SGHVS, CDR2 FQNEAQ. This CDR3 comprises 15 residues. V trimming: 5 bases; J trimming: 4 bases; junction bases outside the gene matches: 8. CDR3 sequence reads: CASSHLGDRGYEQYF. The CDR3 DNA is TGTGCCAGCAGCCACCTGGGGGACAGGGGTTACGAGCAGTACTTC. Full variable domain (rest looked up from reference TRBV7-8 and TRBJ2-7): GAGVSQSPRYKVAKRGQDVALRCDPISGHVSLFWYQQALGQGPEFLTYFQNEAQLDKSGLPSDRFFAERPEGSVSTLKIQRTQQEDSAVYLCASSHLGDRGYEQYFGPGTRLTVT.

This clonotype was recorded a few times. The chain joins TRBV27 to TRBJ1-1; 8 bases are a match to TRBD1. Germline lookup yields CDR1 MNHEY and CDR2 SMNVEV (reference sequence). The CDR3 length is 14 residues. The junction had 5 bases not matched to a gene; V was cut back by 3 bases and J by 5 bases. The CDR3 loop reads CASSFTRGQTEAFF. The CDR3, as DNA: TGTGCCAGCAGTTTTACCAGGGGGCAGACTGAAGCTTTCTTT.

This clonotype was recorded a few times. The chain recombines TRBV9 with TRBJ2-7; TRBD1 might be the D (5 bases). This CDR3 has 14 residues. Trimming shortened V by 6 bases and J by 3 bases, and 16 bases separated the two germline ends. CDR1 is SGDLS and CDR2 is YYNGEE in the germline V gene. The chain's CDR3 is CASTPQDTYYEQYF. The CDR3, as DNA: TGTGCCAGCACCCCACAGGACACGTACTACGAGCAGTACTTC.

Points on this clonotype: This clone may be a read error of a much larger clone one base away. The J gene is TRBJ2-7, the V gene TRBV29-1, with 8 bases aligning to TRBD1. V lost 3 bases to trimming and J lost 7 bases; unmatched junction nucleotides: 17. Germline lookup yields CDR1 SQVTM and CDR2 ANQGSEA. The CDR3 consists of 16 residues. The CDR3 region is CSVEGVRGPSYNEQYF. CDR3 DNA: TGCAGCGTTGAGGGGGTCAGGGGGCCCTCCTACAATGAGCAGTACTTC.

CDR3 coding DNA: TGCAGTGCTAGAGATCGGACTAGCGGGCCCATGAGCACAGATACGCAGTATTTT. Translated, it gives CSARDRTSGPMSTDTQYF. The chain uses TRBV20-1 and TRBJ2-3; 11 bases line up with TRBD2. The CDR3 length is 18 residues. Germline V gives CDR1 DFQATT, CDR2 SNEGSKA (reference sequence). V was pared by 0 bases and J by 0 bases, with 8 bases of the junction left unmatched.

This clonotype has just a few counts. V usage is TRBV2 and J usage is TRBJ1-5; 7 bases align to TRBD1. V lost 5 bases, J lost 4 bases, and 5 bases stayed unmatched. Germline V gene lookup returns CDR1 SNHLY and CDR2 FYNNEI. The CDR3 totals 14 residues. The DNA for the CDR3 is TGTGCCAGCAGTATGCTACAGGGGAATCAGCCCCAGCATTTT. This translates into CASSMLQGNQPQHF.

Concerning this clonotype: At one end, the junction sequence differs from germline, possibly due to a read error. The V call is TRBV12-3 or TRBV12-4, the J call TRBJ2-3, with TRBD2 as a possible D gene (5 bases). This CDR3 comprises 16 residues. In DNA form, the CDR3 reads TGTGCCAGCAGCCAGTTCGGGGAAGAAAGCACAGATGCGCAGTATTTT. Amino acid sequence: CASSQFGEESTDAQYF.

This clonotype was recorded many times. This chain connects TRBV6-5 to TRBJ2-5; 7 nucleotides agree with TRBD2. CDR1 MNHEY and CDR2 SVGAGI come from the germline V gene. This CDR3 has 14 amino acids. Losses at the gene ends were 2 bases for V and 2 bases for J; bases not matched to a gene: 2. CDR3 sequence: CASSYQGGQETQYF. The CDR3 DNA reads as TGTGCCAGCAGTTACCAGGGAGGGCAAGAGACCCAGTACTTC.

J is TRBJ1-6 and V is TRBV6-1; D gene unclear. V lost 6 bases and J 1 base, leaving 10 bases between the germline ends. CDR1 is MNHNS and CDR2 is SASEGT in the germline V gene. This CDR3 is 15 amino acids long. CDR3 amino acids: CASSDSESYNSPLHF. Written as DNA, the CDR3 is TGTGCCAGCAGCGACTCAGAGTCCTATAATTCACCCCTCCACTTT.

The chain recombines TRBV4-1 with TRBJ2-7; the D is unclear. The V and J ends lost 2 bases and 0 bases respectively, with 8 bases between them. Germline loops: CDR1 MGHRA, CDR2 YSYEKL. CDR3 length: 14 residues. The CDR3 sequence is CASSQRSSSYEQYF. CDR3 bases: TGCGCCAGCAGCCAAAGGTCCAGCTCCTACGAGCAGTACTTC.

The V and J genes are TRBV5-1 and TRBJ2-7; D may match TRBD1 or TRBD2 (5 bases each). Deletions cut 4 bases from V and 2 bases from J, with 16 bases between. CDR3 size: 15 residues. The germline CDR1 and CDR2 sequences are SGHRS and YFSETQ. DNA of the CDR3: TGCGCCAGCAGCCGAACCTGGGACCTCCCCTACGAGCAGTACTTC. This translates into CASSRTWDLPYEQYF.

This clonotype occurred a few times. This chain joins TRBV20-1 and TRBJ2-5; D could derive from TRBD1 or TRBD2 (6 bases each). The V gene lost 3 bases and the J gene lost 7 bases, with 21 bases spanning the gap. The CDR3 runs 15 residues. Germline loops: CDR1 DFQATT, CDR2 SNEGSKA (reference sequence). CDR3 loop: CSASLPGASAGTQYF. The CDR3 DNA reads as TGCAGTGCTAGCCTACCAGGGGCTAGCGCCGGGACCCAGTACTTC.

The rearrangement links TRBV20-1 to TRBJ1-2; 9 bases align to TRBD1. The CDR3 consists of 13 residues. The trim removed 6 bases at V and 7 bases at J, leaving 9 bases unmatched. Looked up from germline, CDR1 is DFQATT and CDR2 is SNEGSKA (reference sequence). The CDR3 nucleotides are TGCAGTGCCCCGCCCGGACAGGGGTTTGGCTACACCTTC. It yields the protein CSAPPGQGFGYTF.

V gene TRBV20-1 combines with J gene TRBJ2-3, with D possibly TRBD1 on 5 matching bases. Germline assignment: CDR1 DFQATT and CDR2 SNEGSKA (reference sequence). This CDR3 has 15 residues. With 3 bases removed from V and 0 bases from J, the gap between germline ends came to 13 bases. CDR3 sequence reads: CSARDLTESTDTQYF. CDR3 sequence (DNA): TGCAGTGCTAGGGACCTGACAGAGAGCACAGATACGCAGTATTTT.

V and J are TRBV12-3 or TRBV12-4 and TRBJ2-3, with TRBD2 identical over 7 bases. The CDR3 sequence is 15 residues long. Germline trimming cut 7 bases from V and 0 bases from J; bases unmatched to any gene: 7. CDR3: CASTMTGGSTDTQYF. The CDR3 bases are TGTGCCAGCACGATGACGGGGGGTAGCACAGATACGCAGTATTTT.

This clonotype was detected a few times. V is TRBV7-2 and J is TRBJ2-4, with a tentative D call TRBD1 (6 bases). The CDR3 extends over 13 amino acids. Trimming removed 5 bases from V and 13 bases from J, with 18 bases in between. Germline-derived CDR1 and CDR2 are SGHTA and FQGNSA. CDR3 nucleotide sequence: TGTGCCAGCAGCGAGGAAATGGGGGACAAGCAGTACTTC. Its protein product is CASSEEMGDKQYF.

This clonotype was picked up many times. This chain joins TRBV11-2 and TRBJ2-1; 7 nucleotides align to TRBD1. This CDR3 region has 13 residues. Germline V lookup: CDR1 SGHAT, CDR2 FQNNGV. With 8 bases clipped from V and 4 bases from J, the junction kept 5 bases outside the gene matches. CDR3 nucleotide sequence: TGTGCCAGCCGGGCAGGGGGTTACAATGAGCAGTTCTTC. Its protein product is CASRAGGYNEQFF.

With respect to this clonotype: The junction departs from germline at one end; a sequencing error may be responsible. This sequence joins TRBV7-7 and TRBJ2-3, with 12 bases lining up with TRBD2. CDR3 length equals 19 residues. CDR1 is SSHAT, CDR2 FNYEAQ, per germline (reference sequence). The CDR3 DNA follows: TGTGCTAGCAGCCTCGTCCTAGCGGGGGGGCCTCACGAGCCAGATACGCAGTATTTT. Translated, it gives CASSLVLAGGPHEPDTQYF.

The V and J genes are TRBV20-1 and TRBJ1-2, with D possibly matching TRBD1 (5 bases). Per the germline V gene, CDR1 is DFQATT and CDR2 is SNEGSKA (reference sequence). Deletions cut 3 bases from V and 2 bases from J, with 13 bases between. This CDR3 spans 14 amino acids. The CDR3 protein is CSASTQGENYGYTF. Here the CDR3 DNA reads TGCAGTGCTAGCACGCAGGGAGAGAACTATGGCTACACCTTC.

This clonotype came up a few times. The CDR3 bases are TGCAGTGCTAGAGTTACTAGCGGCACAGATACGCAGTATTTT. The encoded protein is CSARVTSGTDTQYF. This rearrangement joins TRBV20-1 to TRBJ2-3; 7 bases fit TRBD2. Germline V gene data show CDR1 as DFQATT and CDR2 as SNEGSKA (reference sequence). V trimming: 1 base; J trimming: 1 base; junction bases outside the gene matches: 2. The CDR3 sequence is 14 residues long.

The V gene is TRBV20-1, the J gene TRBJ2-5; tentatively, D is TRBD2 (7 bases). The CDR3 sequence is 14 residues long. The ends were cut back, 3 bases at V and 5 bases at J, with 16 bases in the middle. Germline loops: CDR1 DFQATT, CDR2 SNEGSKA (reference sequence). CDR3 coding DNA: TGCAGTGCTAGTGACGGGAGGAGGGGGGAGACCCAGTACTTC. It translates to CSASDGRRGETQYF.

The chain uses TRBV5-1 and TRBJ2-7; D is unclear. The germline V and J ends were trimmed by 3 bases and 2 bases, with 9 bases remaining between them. CDR3 length: 13 residues. The germline gives CDR1 SGHRS, CDR2 YFSETQ. The CDR3 region is CASSSAGTYEQYF. For the CDR3, the DNA is TGCGCCAGCAGCTCCGCTGGGACCTACGAGCAGTACTTC.

The gene calls are TRBV5-1 and TRBJ2-1; 10 bases map to TRBD2. The CDR3 consists of 16 residues. Germline V gene sequence: CDR1 SGHRS, CDR2 YFSETQ. With 4 bases clipped from V and 8 bases from J, the junction kept 12 bases outside the gene matches. CDR3 residues: CASSAPPGLASDEQFF. The CDR3 region has the DNA TGCGCCAGCAGCGCGCCACCGGGACTAGCGTCCGATGAGCAGTTCTTC.

This rearrangement joins TRBV19 to TRBJ2-1; 9 bases match TRBD1. J gave up 0 bases and V 10 bases, and 10 bases lay outside the gene matches. The CDR3 runs to 16 residues. Looked up from germline, CDR1 is LNHDA and CDR2 is SQIVND (reference sequence). The CDR3 nucleotides are TGTGCCAAACCGACAGGGGGATCCTCCTCCTACAATGAGCAGTTCTTC. It translates to CAKPTGGSSSYNEQFF.

This clonotype was found a few times. The V call is TRBV3-1, the J call TRBJ2-4, with a possible D match to TRBD2 (5 bases). The DNA end is more similar to TRBJ2-7, so the J call may be wrong. Germline values: CDR1 LGHDT, CDR2 YNNKEL (reference sequence). CDR3 length: 13 amino acids. This chain's CDR3 is CASSPEGTYEQYF. The CDR3 nucleotides are TGTGCCAGCAGCCCCGAGGGTACCTACGAGCAGTACTTC.